The present T cell receptor beta chain was sequenced within a study of monozygotic twins with inflammatory bowel disease. Details on this clonotype: The target antigen is unknown.

There are 17 residues in the CDR3. Germline lookup yields CDR1 SGHKS and CDR2 YYEKEE (reference sequence). A roughly 2.5 ml blood sample was drawn per donor. Study-wide results and limits: IBD patients shared fewer clonotypes with other individuals than healthy twins, especially patients with disease activity signs.

Around 3,600 ng of total RNA went into each TCR library. Template-switch reactions added UMIs with a 6-nucleotide sample barcode. TCRdb reprocessed the 5' RACE reads, keeping one entry per CDR3 protein, no DNA. The listing records some 100,000 distinct CDR3 sequences. This chain joins TRBV5-5 and TRBJ1-4; lacking DNA, the TRBD1 call made by TCRdb goes unchecked. The sequenced sample was blood. The TCR was taken from a human donor with ulcerative colitis or Crohn's disease, or a healthy co-twin of an affected twin (not recorded which). The CDR3 here is CASSRWGQGATNEKLFF.